Listed here is a single TCR beta chain. This clone's antigen is unknown. One base away there is no much larger clone; base qualities are not given. The source of the sample is a study of cytomegalovirus exposure and HLA in healthy donors (dated by TCRdb to about 2017). Regarding the complete study: A later analysis indicated that the roughly 130 validation repertoires were generated on the platform also employed for the 670 or so repertoires of the first cohort. Along with the approximately 700-subject first cohort, a separate validation cohort of some 130 different subjects was used. To predict cytomegalovirus infection status, the study brought together high-throughput TCR immunosequencing, statistical association of individual TCRs with disease status, and machine learning. The study aimed to test whether signatures of past pathogen exposure could be identified by cataloging public T cell receptors. Study-wide findings and limitations: The study listed approximately 150 TCR beta chains as associated with cytomegalovirus. While some public TCRs were present in many individuals, most TCR sequences turned up only very rarely across donors. Cytomegalovirus status was reported to be diagnosed by the classifier with high specificity and sensitivity in both the original and validation cohorts. A few of the identified cytomegalovirus-associated TCR beta chains were confirmed in vitro to be specific for cytomegalovirus antigens. A later analysis lacked HLA typing for the validation cohort, so it scored co-occurrence in that cohort across all 120 repertoires. According to the authors, the approach could potentially be generalized to other disease states and immunological phenotypes. Subsequent analysis determined that TCRs grouped into clusters in the first cohort also showed a tendency toward co-occurrence across the roughly 120 validation repertoires, and roughly 94% of cluster scores exceeded 0.

Donors formed part of the validation cohort, which comprised over a hundred subjects and was distinct from the first cohort of fewer than 750 subjects. Including cysteine and phenylalanine, the CDR3 has 12 amino acids. Only the CDR3 part of the read is kept: 36 bases, read in frame from the first base. CDR1 and CDR2 are drawn from the germline V gene: SQVTM, ANQGSEA. Trimming removed 3 bases from V and 6 bases from J, leaving 12 bases between the germline ends. Library method: the immunoSEQ multiplex PCR assay. The authors processed their data as follows. A statistical classification framework was built to diagnose cytomegalovirus status from the catalog of TCR beta chain sequences. TCRdb took over this immuneACCESS table, retaining in-frame rearrangements with V and J assigned. Such tables are incomplete; in checked studies, under half of the missing clones stem from an unresolved V gene, and the remainder is unexplained. V and J calls and clone size are copied from that table; D and trimming were computed from the DNA. In this sample the table shows over 200,000 clones, 65% to 85% of which occur a single time. Jointly, the top ten make up over 13% of the sample.

The source material was PBMCs. The sequence derives from a woman in her 30s in good health and CMV-seropositive. The chain links TRBV29-1 with TRBJ2-7; the D gene cannot be named for sure. The sequenced DNA: TGCAGCGTTGAGTTGATGCGTGGCGAGCAGTACTTC. This sequence encodes CSVELMRGEQYF.